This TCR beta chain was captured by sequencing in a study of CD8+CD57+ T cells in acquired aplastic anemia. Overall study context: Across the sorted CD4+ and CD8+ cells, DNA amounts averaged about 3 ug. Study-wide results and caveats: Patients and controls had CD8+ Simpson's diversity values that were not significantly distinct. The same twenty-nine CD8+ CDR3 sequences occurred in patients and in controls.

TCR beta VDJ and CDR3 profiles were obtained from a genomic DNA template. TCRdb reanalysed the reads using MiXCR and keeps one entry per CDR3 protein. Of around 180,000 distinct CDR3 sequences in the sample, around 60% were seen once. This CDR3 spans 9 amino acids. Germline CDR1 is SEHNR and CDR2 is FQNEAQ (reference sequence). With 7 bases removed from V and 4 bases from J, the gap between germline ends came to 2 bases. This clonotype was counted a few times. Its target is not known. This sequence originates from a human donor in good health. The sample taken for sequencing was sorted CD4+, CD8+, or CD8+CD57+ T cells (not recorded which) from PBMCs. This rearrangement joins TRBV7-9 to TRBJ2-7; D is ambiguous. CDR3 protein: CASTYEQYF. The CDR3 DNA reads TGTGCCAGCACTTACGAGCAGTACTTC.